The 20 T cell receptor beta chains reported below all come from one sample, sequenced in a study of OX40 agonist ivuxolimab in advanced cancers. Assay used: immunoSEQ multiplex PCR; TCRdb lists only in-frame clones, some missing. The sample has 50,000 to 75,000 clones; 80% to 90% are singletons. The sample was CD4+ or CD8+ T cells sorted from blood, taken in a trial of the OX40 agonist ivuxolimab. These receptors came from an adult with an advanced solid tumor such as melanoma, head and neck, liver or kidney cancer.

This chain connects TRBV5-1 to TRBJ1-1, with D perhaps matching TRBD1 (6 bases). V gave up 4 bases and J gave up 1 base, with 11 bases separating them. Looked up from germline, CDR1 is SGHRS and CDR2 is YFSETQ. This CDR3 is built from 14 residues. CDR3 sequence (DNA): TGCGCCAGCAGCACATTGACAGGGAACACTGAAGCTTTCTTT. Translated, it gives CASSTLTGNTEAFF.

V and J are TRBV2 and TRBJ1-2, with 9 bases lining up with TRBD1. Germline CDR1 SNHLY, CDR2 FYNNEI. The CDR3 contains 12 residues. Unmatched junction bases numbered 5, after V lost 7 bases and J lost 8 bases. The CDR3 nucleotides are TGTGCCAGCACCTTGGACAGGGGCGGCTACACCTTC. Its protein is CASTLDRGGYTF.

As regards this clone: The same CDR3 arises from other DNA sequences in this sample as well. V gene TRBV5-1 combines with J gene TRBJ1-5; D remains ambiguous. The V gene lost 0 bases and the J gene lost 4 bases, with 8 bases spanning the gap. Germline CDR1 SGHRS, CDR2 YFSETQ. This CDR3 has 14 residues. The CDR3 protein is CASSLEGQNQPQHF. As DNA, the CDR3 is TGCGCCAGCAGCTTGGAGGGTCAGAATCAGCCCCAGCATTTT.

V usage is TRBV18 and J usage is TRBJ2-1; TRBD1 agrees at 9 bases. Germline V CDR1 and CDR2: KGHSH, LQKENI. The CDR3 runs 16 residues. V lost 3 bases to trimming and J lost 2 bases; unmatched junction nucleotides: 5. The CDR3 DNA sequence: TGTGCCAGCTCACCCGGATGGGACAGGGCCTACAATGAGCAGTTCTTC. Translating it yields CASSPGWDRAYNEQFF. The full variable domain, completed using reference TRBV18 and TRBJ2-1, is NAGVMQNPRHLVRRRGQEARLRCSPMKGHSHVYWYRQLPEEGLKFMVYLQKENIIDESGMPKERFSAEFPKEGPSILRIQQVVRGDSAAYFCASSPGWDRAYNEQFFGPGTRLTVL.

The rearrangement uses TRBV27 and TRBJ2-3; 7 bases match TRBD1. Losses at the gene ends were 5 bases for V and 2 bases for J; bases not matched to a gene: 7. This CDR3 has 15 residues. Germline assignment: CDR1 MNHEY and CDR2 SMNVEV (reference sequence). CDR3 DNA sequence: TGTGCCAGCAGTCAACGACAGGGTATCACAGATACGCAGTATTTT. This translates into CASSQRQGITDTQYF.

This clone was seen once. This rearrangement joins TRBV5-1 to TRBJ2-7, with 7 positions matching TRBD1. The CDR3 is made up of 14 amino acids. V gave up 4 bases and J gave up 0 bases; unmatched junction bases: 4. Germline V gives CDR1 SGHRS, CDR2 YFSETQ. CDR3 protein: CASSLDRDSYEQYF. The DNA of the CDR3 is TGCGCCAGCAGCCTAGACAGGGACTCCTACGAGCAGTACTTC.

The chain is built from TRBV18 and TRBJ2-1, with TRBD2 matching 11 bases. The length of the CDR3 is 20 residues. J lost 0 bases, V lost 1 base, and 11 bases had no gene match. Germline lookup yields CDR1 KGHSH and CDR2 LQKENI. The CDR3 DNA reads as TGTGCCAGCTCACCACGTATTGTACTAGCGGGAGAAAGCTCCTACAATGAGCAGTTCTTC. It codes for CASSPRIVLAGESSYNEQFF.

This chain joins TRBV7-2 and TRBJ2-3, with D perhaps given as TRBD1 or TRBD2 (5 bases each). CDR1 is SGHTA, CDR2 FQGNSA, per germline. The CDR3 extends over 13 amino acids. Trimming cost V 3 bases and J 5 bases, with 9 bases left between them. CDR3 residues: CASSLGDVDTQYF. The CDR3 nucleotides read TGTGCCAGCAGCTTGGGGGACGTAGATACGCAGTATTTT. Drawing the rest from reference TRBV7-2 and TRBJ2-3, the complete variable domain is GAGVSQSPSNKVTEKGKDVELRCDPISGHTALYWYRQSLGQGLEFLIYFQGNSAPDKSGLPSDRFSAERTGGSVSTLTIQRTQQEDSAVYLCASSLGDVDTQYFGPGTRLTVL.

This chain links TRBV3-2 with TRBJ2-3. TRBV3-2 is designated a pseudogene. The CDR3 has 9 residues. CDR3 loop: CASTDTQYF. The CDR3 DNA is TGTGCGAGCACAGATACGCAGTATTTT.

The chain links TRBV6-1 to TRBJ1-6; D is uncertain. CDR1 and CDR2 (germline): MNHNS, SASEGT. V was cut by 0 bases and J by 7 bases, with 4 bases left in between. There are 13 residues in the CDR3. CDR3 region: CASSEARNSPLHF. CDR3 coding DNA: TGTGCCAGCAGTGAAGCCCGGAATTCACCCCTCCACTTT.

The genes are TRBV29-1 and TRBJ1-4, with D possibly TRBD1 on 5 matching bases. V lost 4 bases, J lost 15 bases, and 12 bases lay in between. Germline V gene lookup returns CDR1 SQVTM and CDR2 ANQGSEA. The CDR3 length is 10 residues. CDR3 in amino acids: CSVGDEGVFF. The CDR3 region has the DNA TGCAGCGTTGGGGACGAAGGGGTGTTTTTT.

CDR3 coding DNA: TGTGCCTGGAGTCGGTGGGAGGGTGCAGATACGCAGTATTTT. Amino acids: CAWSRWEGADTQYF. The chain joins TRBV30 to TRBJ2-3; TRBD2 matches 7 bases. CDR3 length: 14 residues. V lost 2 bases, J lost 4 bases, and 6 bases stayed unmatched. From germline, CDR1 is GTSNPN and CDR2 SVGIG (reference sequence).

V is TRBV9 and J is TRBJ1-6, with D perhaps matching TRBD1 (6 bases). With 0 bases removed from V and 2 bases from J, the gap between germline ends came to 9 bases. Germline loops: CDR1 SGDLS, CDR2 YYNGEE. The CDR3 has 16 amino acids. DNA of the CDR3: TGTGCCAGCAGCGTAGCCGGGACACCCTATAATTCACCCCTCCACTTT. Protein product: CASSVAGTPYNSPLHF.

The rearrangement joins TRBV30 to TRBJ1-2; D gene ambiguous. V gave up 2 bases and J gave up 1 base, with 11 bases separating them. The CDR3 is 14 residues long. Germline lookup yields CDR1 GTSNPN and CDR2 SVGIG (reference sequence). As DNA, the CDR3 is TGTGCCTGGAGTACCCATGGGAGTAACTATGGCTACACCTTC. Translating gives CAWSTHGSNYGYTF.

This chain links TRBV4-1 with TRBJ2-1; D might be TRBD2 (6 bases). Per the germline V gene, CDR1 is MGHRA and CDR2 is YSYEKL. This CDR3 contains 15 residues. Trimming removed 4 bases at V and 6 bases at J, with 16 bases between. The CDR3 region is CASSPIGGKGNEQFF. CDR3 DNA: TGCGCCAGCAGCCCCATTGGAGGGAAAGGCAATGAGCAGTTCTTC.

This clone has more than one count but fewer than ten. The genes are TRBV5-1 and TRBJ2-7; 7 nucleotides agree with TRBD2. The CDR3 extends over 14 amino acids. The V gene's germline CDR1 is SGHRS and CDR2 YFSETQ. V was clipped by 3 bases and J by 5 bases; unmatched bases: 8. DNA of the CDR3: TGCGCCAGCAGCTCGGGGGGACGGGCGGACGAGCAGTACTTC. This encodes CASSSGGRADEQYF. Full variable domain (missing parts from reference TRBV5-1 and TRBJ2-7): KAGVTQTPRYLIKTRGQQVTLSCSPISGHRSVSWYQQTPGQGLQFLFEYFSETQRNKGNFPGRFSGRQFSNSRSEMNVSTLELGDSALYLCASSSGGRADEQYFGPGTRLTVT.

The sample holds a few counts of this clone. V is TRBV5-6 and J is TRBJ2-2, with 12 bases that match TRBD1. V lost 1 base, J lost 7 bases, and 5 bases stayed unmatched. The CDR3 contains 16 residues. Germline CDR1 is SGHDT and CDR2 is YYEEEE. The CDR3 DNA follows: TGTGCCAGCAGCTTGCGTGGGACAGGGGGCAGCGGGGAGCTGTTTTTT. Amino acid sequence: CASSLRGTGGSGELFF.

The rearrangement links TRBV5-1 to TRBJ1-1, with 7 nucleotides matching TRBD1. J gave up 1 base and V 4 bases, and 4 bases lay outside the gene matches. There are 14 residues in the CDR3. Germline assignment: CDR1 SGHRS and CDR2 YFSETQ. CDR3: CASSADRTNTEAFF. The CDR3 nucleotides read TGCGCCAGCAGCGCGGACAGGACGAACACTGAAGCTTTCTTT.

The V call is TRBV11-2, the J call TRBJ2-5, with 7 bases identical to TRBD1. With the DNA end fitting TRBJ2-7 better, the J assignment may be wrong. Germline CDR1 is SGHAT and CDR2 is FQNNGV. The CDR3 length is 15 residues. The CDR3: CASSLAGTVSYEQYF. The DNA for the CDR3 is TGTGCCAGCAGCTTAGCCGGGACAGTCTCCTACGAGCAGTACTTC.

This chain connects TRBV4-3 to TRBJ2-6, with TRBD1 identical over 7 bases. V shed 4 bases and J 0 bases; nucleotides not matched to a gene: 6. The CDR3 runs to 17 residues. The germline CDR1 and CDR2 sequences are LGHNA and YSLEER. In DNA, the CDR3 is TGCGCCAGCAGCCTGGGACAGTCAAGCTCTGGGGCCAACGTCCTGACTTTC. Translating it yields CASSLGQSSSGANVLTF.